What follows are 24 T cell receptor beta chains derived from one specimen sequenced in a study of OX40 agonist ivuxolimab in advanced cancers. Sequenced by immunoSEQ multiplex PCR; TCRdb stores in-frame clones only, minus some. There are 55,000 to 65,000 clones in the sample; 86% occur only once, and 0.8% to 1% lies in the top ten. The input for sequencing was CD4+ or CD8+ T cells sorted from blood, taken in a trial of the OX40 agonist ivuxolimab. The receptors were gathered from an adult with an advanced solid tumor such as melanoma, head and neck, liver or kidney cancer.

As regards this clone: One end of the junction does not line up with germline, which may come from a read error. The CDR3 region has the DNA TGTGCCAACTCACAAGGGGATGGGAACACTGAAGCTTTCTTT. This gives the protein CANSQGDGNTEAFF. The chain uses TRBV18 and TRBJ1-1, with D maybe TRBD1 (5 bases). Germline values: CDR1 KGHSH, CDR2 LQKENI. This CDR3 comprises 14 residues.

The rearrangement joins TRBV4-1 to TRBJ1-1, with 9 bases aligning to TRBD1. CDR3 length equals 17 residues. Per the germline V gene, CDR1 is MGHRA and CDR2 is YSYEKL. Unmatched junction bases numbered 15, after V lost 4 bases and J lost 6 bases. This CDR3 is CASSRAGTGSRRAEAFF. CDR3 in DNA: TGCGCCAGCAGCCGAGCCGGGACAGGGAGTCGGCGAGCTGAAGCTTTCTTT.

The chain joins TRBV19 to TRBJ2-5; 8 positions agree with TRBD2. V trimming: 6 bases; J trimming: 2 bases; junction bases outside the gene matches: 8. Germline loops: CDR1 LNHDA, CDR2 SQIVND (reference sequence). The CDR3 loop spans 15 amino acids. This chain's CDR3 is CASSLLGGAQETQYF. The CDR3 nucleotides are TGTGCCAGTAGCCTACTCGGGGGGGCACAAGAGACCCAGTACTTC.

The rearrangement joins TRBV5-1 to TRBJ2-3, with TRBD2 matching 10 bases. The CDR3 sequence is 16 residues long. CDR1 SGHRS and CDR2 YFSETQ come from the germline V gene. Trimming cost V 1 base and J 1 base; bases outside gene matches: 3. The CDR3 nucleotides read TGCGCCAGCAGCTTGAGGCTAGCGGGGGGCACAGATACGCAGTATTTT. Its translation is CASSLRLAGGTDTQYF. The full variable domain, with the rest looked up from reference TRBV5-1 and TRBJ2-3, is KAGVTQTPRYLIKTRGQQVTLSCSPISGHRSVSWYQQTPGQGLQFLFEYFSETQRNKGNFPGRFSGRQFSNSRSEMNVSTLELGDSALYLCASSLRLAGGTDTQYFGPGTRLTVL.

This chain joins TRBV5-5 and TRBJ2-7; D is possibly TRBD1 (6 bases). V gave up 4 bases and J gave up 1 base, with 15 bases separating them. This CDR3 is built from 15 residues. Germline lookup yields CDR1 SGHKS and CDR2 YYEKEE (reference sequence). CDR3 protein: CASSGRDISSYEQYF. The CDR3, as DNA: TGTGCCAGCAGCGGCCGGGACATCTCTTCCTACGAGCAGTACTTC.

The chain combines TRBV5-1 with TRBJ2-1, with D unclear. Germline-derived CDR1 and CDR2 are SGHRS and YFSETQ. The CDR3 runs 13 residues. V was pared by 5 bases and J by 6 bases, with 12 bases between. The CDR3 region is CASRQRKGNEQFF. The CDR3 DNA reads as TGCGCCAGCAGACAGAGGAAGGGCAATGAGCAGTTCTTC.

This chain connects TRBV2 to TRBJ2-3; D possibly matches TRBD1 or TRBD2 (6 bases each). This CDR3 comprises 16 residues. CDR1 SNHLY and CDR2 FYNNEI come from the germline V gene. Trimming left V 8 bases short and J 0 bases short, with 18 bases between. The CDR3 sequence: CASELYGGLSTDTQYF. CDR3 bases: TGTGCCAGCGAATTATACGGGGGCCTCAGCACAGATACGCAGTATTTT.

This sequence joins TRBV19 and TRBJ1-2; no definite D call. This CDR3 is 13 amino acids long. Germline V gene lookup returns CDR1 LNHDA and CDR2 SQIVND (reference sequence). Trimming removed 5 bases at V and 3 bases at J, with 10 bases between. The CDR3 sequence is CASSETWDYGYTF. In DNA form, the CDR3 reads TGTGCCAGTAGTGAGACATGGGACTATGGCTACACCTTC.

This clone was recorded once. V gene TRBV7-9 combines with J gene TRBJ2-1, with TRBD1 matching 9 bases. CDR1 and CDR2 (germline): SEHNR, FQNEAQ (reference sequence). The CDR3 spans 13 residues. Trimming cost V 1 base and J 15 bases; bases outside gene matches: 7. The CDR3 spells CASSLGQGGRPFF. The CDR3 bases are TGTGCCAGCAGCTTAGGACAGGGGGGCCGCCCGTTCTTC.

The V call is TRBV5-1, the J call TRBJ2-1, with 12 bases that match TRBD2. With 4 bases clipped from V and 7 bases from J, the junction kept 6 bases outside the gene matches. The CDR3 is made up of 15 amino acids. The germline V gene encodes CDR1 SGHRS and CDR2 YFSETQ. In nucleotides, the CDR3 is TGCGCCAGCAGCGCCGGGACTAGCGGGCTTAATGAGCAGTTCTTC. Translation: CASSAGTSGLNEQFF. Supplemented by reference TRBV5-1 and TRBJ2-1, the full variable domain reads KAGVTQTPRYLIKTRGQQVTLSCSPISGHRSVSWYQQTPGQGLQFLFEYFSETQRNKGNFPGRFSGRQFSNSRSEMNVSTLELGDSALYLCASSAGTSGLNEQFFGPGTRLTVL.

This rearrangement joins TRBV7-3 to TRBJ2-1; 14 nucleotides align to TRBD2. The germline CDR1 and CDR2 sequences are SGHTA and FQGTGA. The ends lost 5 bases at V and 6 bases at J; junction bases unmatched: 3. This CDR3 region has 15 residues. The CDR3 spells CASSPGTSGGNEQFF. DNA of the CDR3: TGTGCCAGCAGCCCCGGGACTAGCGGGGGCAATGAGCAGTTCTTC. The full variable domain, with the rest looked up from reference TRBV7-3 and TRBJ2-1, is GAGVSQTPSNKVTEKGKYVELRCDPISGHTALYWYRQSLGQGPEFLIYFQGTGAADDSGLPNDRFFAVRPEGSVSTLKIQRTERGDSAVYLCASSPGTSGGNEQFFGPGTRLTVL.

The chain combines TRBV7-3 with TRBJ2-7; D is possibly TRBD1 (6 bases). Trimming cost V 5 bases and J 4 bases, with 15 bases left between them. The CDR3 has 14 residues. Germline V gives CDR1 SGHTA, CDR2 FQGTGA. The CDR3 sequence is CASSPKGVGYEQYF. The CDR3 region has the DNA TGTGCCAGCAGCCCCAAGGGGGTGGGGTACGAGCAGTACTTC.

This clone was found a few times. The chain combines TRBV19 with TRBJ1-2; 8 bases are a match to TRBD1. The CDR3 is made up of 13 amino acids. V dropped 7 bases and J dropped 4; count of bases not matched to a gene: 5. Germline CDR1 reads LNHDA; CDR2 reads SQIVND (reference sequence). Here the CDR3 reads CASKQGGFYGYTF. In DNA, the CDR3 is TGTGCCAGTAAACAGGGGGGATTCTATGGCTACACCTTC.

CDR3 protein: CASSRRDYEQYF. The CDR3 DNA is TGTGCCAGCAGCCGGAGGGATTACGAGCAGTACTTC. The chain carries TRBV5-6 and TRBJ2-7; possibly TRBD2 for D (6 bases). Germline V lookup: CDR1 SGHDT, CDR2 YYEEEE. This CDR3 contains 12 residues. The V end lost 4 bases, the J end lost 4 bases, and 9 bases lay between the germline ends.

The chain uses TRBV6-1 and TRBJ1-2, with TRBD1 matching 12 bases. Per the germline V gene, CDR1 is MNHNS and CDR2 is SASEGT. This CDR3 contains 17 residues. Trimming took 3 bases from V and 7 from J; bases not matched to a gene: 12. The CDR3 sequence is CASSESGTGGLSGGYTF. CDR3 nucleotide sequence: TGTGCCAGCAGTGAGAGCGGGACAGGGGGCTTATCGGGTGGCTACACCTTC.

This rearrangement joins TRBV9 to TRBJ2-7; D ambiguous. CDR3 size: 18 residues. The V and J ends lost 1 base and 5 bases respectively, with 25 bases between them. CDR1 and CDR2 from the germline V gene are SGDLS and YYNGEE. The DNA of the CDR3 is TGTGCCAGCAGCGTAAGGCACAGCGCCCTTCAGATTCGGAACGAGCAGTACTTC. Its translation: CASSVRHSALQIRNEQYF.

The V gene is TRBV9, the J gene TRBJ2-7; D tentatively reads TRBD1 or TRBD2 (6 bases each). The CDR3 covers 14 residues. V dropped 4 bases and J dropped 4 bases, with 15 bases sitting between them. Germline V lookup: CDR1 SGDLS, CDR2 YYNGEE. This CDR3 reads CASSTRGGRYEQYF. The DNA for the CDR3 is TGTGCCAGCAGCACCAGGGGAGGCCGATACGAGCAGTACTTC.

This chain connects TRBV18 to TRBJ2-5, with 14 bases fitting TRBD2. Germline V lookup: CDR1 KGHSH, CDR2 LQKENI. V was clipped by 5 bases and J by 5 bases; unmatched bases: 4. The CDR3 runs to 15 residues. The chain's CDR3 is CASSAGLAGVETQYF. In nucleotides, the CDR3 is TGTGCCAGCTCAGCGGGACTAGCGGGGGTGGAGACCCAGTACTTC.

The chain employs TRBV5-1 and TRBJ2-2; D is ambiguous. Per germline, CDR1 SGHRS and CDR2 YFSETQ. The CDR3 loop spans 13 amino acids. Trimming cost V 4 bases and J 6 bases, with 10 bases left between them. The CDR3 region has the DNA TGCGCCAGCAGCCTGCGACCGGCCGGGGAGCTGTTTTTT. Protein sequence: CASSLRPAGELFF.

The chain recombines TRBV7-8 with TRBJ1-1; TRBD1 matches 9 bases. V was pared by 1 base and J by 5 bases, with 8 bases of the junction left unmatched. CDR3 size: 16 residues. The germline V gene encodes CDR1 SGHVS and CDR2 FQNEAQ. CDR3 loop: CASSLGGTGFRTEAFF. The CDR3 nucleotides read TGTGCCAGCAGCTTAGGGGGGACAGGGTTTCGGACTGAAGCTTTCTTT.

The chain employs TRBV2 and TRBJ1-5; possible D gene TRBD1, 6 bases. V shed 0 bases and J shed 3 bases, with 12 bases lying between them. This CDR3 contains 16 residues. Looked up from germline, CDR1 is SNHLY and CDR2 is FYNNEI. The CDR3 spells CASSEARGGFNQPQHF. CDR3 coding DNA: TGTGCCAGCAGTGAAGCGCGGGGGGGCTTCAATCAGCCCCAGCATTTT.

This clone was seen once. The V call is TRBV4-2, the J call TRBJ1-3; D perhaps matches TRBD1 (6 bases). This CDR3 is built from 15 residues. CDR1 and CDR2 from the germline V gene are LGHNA and YNFKEQ. The V end lost 0 bases, the J end lost 3 bases, and 9 bases lay between the germline ends. CDR3 amino acids: CASSQDRGFGNTIYF. The DNA of the CDR3 is TGTGCCAGCAGCCAAGACAGGGGCTTTGGAAACACCATATATTTT.

This clone was observed a few times. This sequence joins TRBV2 and TRBJ1-1; D is unresolved. Germline-derived CDR1 and CDR2 are SNHLY and FYNNEI. The CDR3 is made up of 12 amino acids. Trimming removed 7 bases from V and 2 bases from J, with 8 bases in between. Here the CDR3 DNA reads TGTGCCAGCAACAGTTTTAACACTGAAGCTTTCTTT. It is translated as CASNSFNTEAFF.

V and J are TRBV6-5 and TRBJ2-7; 7 positions match TRBD1. J lost 3 bases, V lost 2 bases, and 4 bases had no gene match. The CDR3 runs 14 residues. Germline lookup yields CDR1 MNHEY and CDR2 SVGAGI. CDR3 DNA: TGTGCCAGCAGTTACCAGGGACAGATCTACGAGCAGTACTTC. Translation: CASSYQGQIYEQYF.